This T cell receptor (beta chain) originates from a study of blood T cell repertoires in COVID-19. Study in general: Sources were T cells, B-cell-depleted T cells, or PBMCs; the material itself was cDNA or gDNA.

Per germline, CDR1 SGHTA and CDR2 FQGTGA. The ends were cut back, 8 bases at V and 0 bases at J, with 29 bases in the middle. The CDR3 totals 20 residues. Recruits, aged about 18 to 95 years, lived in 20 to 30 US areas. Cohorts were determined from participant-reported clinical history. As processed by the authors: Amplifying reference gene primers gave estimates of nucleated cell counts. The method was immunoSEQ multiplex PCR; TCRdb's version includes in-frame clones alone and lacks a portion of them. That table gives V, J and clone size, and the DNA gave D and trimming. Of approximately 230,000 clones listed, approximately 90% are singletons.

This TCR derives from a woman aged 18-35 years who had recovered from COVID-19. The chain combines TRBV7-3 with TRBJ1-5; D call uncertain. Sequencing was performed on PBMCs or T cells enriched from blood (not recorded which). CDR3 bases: TGTGCCAGCGGCGATTCGAGGGAGAGGGCAAAAAGGGATAGCAATCAGCCCCAGCATTTT. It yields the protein CASGDSRERAKRDSNQPQHF.